A selection of T cell receptor beta chains follows, all from one sample in a study of T cell responses to AZD1222 COVID-19 vaccine. Profiling relied on immunoSEQ multiplex PCR, and the TCRdb table lists in-frame clones only, not all of them. The sample has about 130,000 clones; around nine tenths are singletons. Sequences were derived from peripheral blood, sampled on day 0 of AZD1222 vaccination. Every receptor here comes from an adult in good health. The CDR3 runs from the conserved cysteine through the conserved F or W. D genes are given only for firm matches. Rows give clone size only sometimes, using once, few, many, or a class for an expanded clone.

cdr3_nt cdr3_aa cdr3_length j_call v_call clone_size d_call
TGTGCCATCAATAGAGGGGGCGCAGGTCAGCCCCAGCATTTT CAINRGGAGQPQHF 14 TRBJ1-5 TRBV10-3 - TRBD1
TGTGCCAGCAGTCGCGTCTCGTCTGACAGGAACGAAGTGACCGGGGAGCTGTTTTTT CASSRVSSDRNEVTGELFF 19 TRBJ2-2 TRBV27 once -
TGTGCCAGCAGCCCCCCCTCTCGACAGGCTCGGGAACTGTTTTTT CASSPPSRQARELFF 15 TRBJ1-4 TRBV6-5 once -
TGTGCCAGTAGTATACTACTAGTCGGCGGCTACGAGCAGTACTTC CASSILLVGGYEQYF 15 TRBJ2-7 TRBV19 - -
TGTGCCAGCAGTACACATAACCCCAATTCACCCCTCCACTTT CASSTHNPNSPLHF 14 TRBJ1-6 TRBV28 - -
TGCGCCAGCAGCCAAGGGCAGGTGAGCAATCAGCCCCAGCATTTT CASSQGQVSNQPQHF 15 TRBJ1-5 TRBV4-1 - -
TGCGCCAGCAGCGTATCGACTAGCGGGGGCCGCACAGATACGCAGTATTTT CASSVSTSGGRTDTQYF 17 TRBJ2-3 TRBV5-1 few TRBD2
TGTGCCAGCAGTTTCTCAAGTCCCCCGACTGACTATGGCTACACCTTC CASSFSSPPTDYGYTF 16 TRBJ1-2 TRBV27 once -
TGTGCCAGCAGCGCCGAACCCTATAGCAATCAGCCCCAGCATTTT CASSAEPYSNQPQHF 15 TRBJ1-5 TRBV6-2/TRBV6-3 - -
TGTGCCAGCAGTGAATATGTGGGGGGACAGCGACATACCGGGGAGCTGTTTTTT CASSEYVGGQRHTGELFF 18 TRBJ2-2 TRBV25-1 - -
TGTGCCCCACCCGGGGGCGCGGGCTATGGCTACACCTTC CAPPGGAGYGYTF 13 TRBJ1-2 TRBV6-5 once -
TGTGCCAGCAGCTTTCACAGGGGCCTGAACACCGGGGAGCTGTTTTTT CASSFHRGLNTGELFF 16 TRBJ2-2 TRBV5-8 - TRBD1
TGTGCCAGCAGTGATATCGACAGGGGAGTTTCACCCCTCCACTTT CASSDIDRGVSPLHF 15 TRBJ1-6 TRBV27 - TRBD1
TGTGCTTCGGGGACAGGGGGTTATAGCAATCAGCCCCAGCATTTT CASGTGGYSNQPQHF 15 TRBJ1-5 TRBV19 - TRBD1
TGTGCCAGCAGTTACTCGCTATATGGCTACACCTTC CASSYSLYGYTF 12 TRBJ1-2 TRBV6-2/TRBV6-3 few -
TGTGCCAGCAGTGGCTATGGCAGAGTGCCCTACGAGCAGTACTTC CASSGYGRVPYEQYF 15 TRBJ2-7 TRBV2 - -
TGCGCCAGCGGAACAAGGACTCGTCGGGGGAGTGAAAAACTGTTTTTT CASGTRTRRGSEKLFF 16 TRBJ1-4 TRBV4-1 - -
TGCGCCAGCAGCCTGACCCTAGCGGGGGGGCACAATGAGCAGTTCTTC CASSLTLAGGHNEQFF 16 TRBJ2-1 TRBV5-1 - TRBD2
TGCGCCAGCAGCTCAGAGACAGGGACGAATGAAAAACTGTTTTTT CASSSETGTNEKLFF 15 TRBJ1-4 TRBV5-1 few TRBD1
TGTGCCAGTAGTAAACTGACAGAGGCTAGCGGAGCGAACACCGGGGAGCTGTTTTTT CASSKLTEASGANTGELFF 19 TRBJ2-2 TRBV19 - TRBD2
TGTGCCAGCTCGGGACAGGGAGACAATCAGCCCCAGCATTTT CASSGQGDNQPQHF 14 TRBJ1-5 TRBV18 - TRBD1
TGTGCCAGCAGCTTAGACGGGGACAGACTTAACTATGGCTACACCTTC CASSLDGDRLNYGYTF 16 TRBJ1-2 TRBV7-9 - TRBD1
TGTGCCAGCAGCGCCGCGAGGCGCTTTAATGAAAAACTGTTTTTT CASSAARRFNEKLFF 15 TRBJ1-4 TRBV7-9 - -